This is a list of T cell receptor beta chains from one sample in a study of T cells in tuberculosis. Libraries were prepared by immunoSEQ multiplex PCR; TCRdb keeps only in-frame clonotypes and omits some of them. Of about 35,000 clones detected, nearly 90% appear once; the ten largest clones hold roughly 5.7%. Here the sequenced sample was PBMCs, taken at tuberculosis diagnosis. Receptors originate from an adult with tuberculosis. CDR3s include the opening cysteine and the closing phenylalanine or tryptophan. Fields, in order: CDR3 DNA, CDR3 protein, D gene, J gene, V gene, clone size. The D gene is left open where the match is weak. Rows give clone size only sometimes, using once, few, many, or a class for an expanded clone.

TGTGCCAGCAGTTCGCCGCTACCCCTACAGCGGAGTAACACCTTC CASSSPLPLQRSNTF NA TRBJ1-2 TRBV28 NA
TGTGCCAGCTCACCGGGTAACAGGGGACATCGGAGCAATCAGCCCCAGCATTTT CASSPGNRGHRSNQPQHF TRBD1 TRBJ1-5 TRBV18 NA
TGCGCCAGCAGTCTTATAGGGAGGAATGGCTACACCTTC CASSLIGRNGYTF NA TRBJ1-2 TRBV4-1 NA
TGTGCCAGCAGTGAGGACAGGGGGTTTACCAATGAGCAGTTCTTC CASSEDRGFTNEQFF TRBD1 TRBJ2-1 TRBV6-1 NA
TGCAGCGTTGAAGAGGGGCGGATGAACACTGAAGCTTTCTTT CSVEEGRMNTEAFF NA TRBJ1-1 TRBV29-1 few
TGTGCCAGCAGCCTGAACAGGGTGGGAGAGACCCAGTACTTC CASSLNRVGETQYF NA TRBJ2-5 TRBV13 NA
TGTGCCAGCAGCCGGACTGTTGGCGACACCGGGGAGCTGTTTTTT CASSRTVGDTGELFF NA TRBJ2-2 TRBV4-2 NA
TGTGCCAGTTCGGAGGGTCAGAACGAGGGTCAGCCCCAGCATTTT CASSEGQNEGQPQHF NA TRBJ1-5 TRBV10-3 NA
TGTGCCAGCAGCTTAGGCACTGGACAGGGCATCTACAATGAGCAGTTCTTC CASSLGTGQGIYNEQFF TRBD1 TRBJ2-1 TRBV13 NA
TGCGCCAGCAGCCAAAAGGAAGGGGCGGCTAATGAAAAACTGTTTTTT CASSQKEGAANEKLFF NA TRBJ1-4 TRBV4-1 NA
TGTGCCAGCAGTCCCTTCAGGGGGCCTGCGGGACTCCAGCATTTT CASSPFRGPAGLQHF TRBD1 TRBJ1-5 TRBV6-5 NA
TGCAGCGCCCGGAGAGCGGGAGCCGGGGAGCTGTTTTTT CSARRAGAGELFF TRBD2 TRBJ2-2 TRBV29-1 NA
TGTGCCAGTAGTGAGGTCGATACGCAGTATTTT CASSEVDTQYF NA TRBJ2-3 TRBV19 NA
TGTGCCAGCGGGGACACTCGCTCCTACGAGCAGTACTTC CASGDTRSYEQYF NA TRBJ2-7 TRBV9 NA
TGTGCCAGCAGGCCAACTAGCGGGAGTCAAGGGGAGCTGTTTTTT CASRPTSGSQGELFF TRBD2 TRBJ2-2 TRBV6-5 once
TGTGCCAGTAGACAGAACACCGGGGAGCTGTTTTTT CASRQNTGELFF NA TRBJ2-2 TRBV19 NA
TGTGCCAGCAGATTACAGGGGACAAATTCACCCCTCCACTTT CASRLQGTNSPLHF TRBD1 TRBJ1-6 TRBV28 NA
TGTGCCAGCAGCCGCGACTTAGAGGGAAGTTCACCCCTCCACTTT CASSRDLEGSSPLHF NA TRBJ1-6 TRBV7-8 once
TGTGCCAGCAATACGCTCGGGGGGAATCTCTACAATGAACAGTTCTTC CASNTLGGNLYNEQFF TRBD2 TRBJ2-1 TRBV27 once
TGTGCCAGCAGCTTAGGGGCAGGAGGTGCCTACGAGCAGTACTTC CASSLGAGGAYEQYF NA TRBJ2-7 TRBV7-6 NA
TGTGCCAGCAGTCTCACGGGTTTCATGGGTTCACCCCTCCACTTT CASSLTGFMGSPLHF NA TRBJ1-6 TRBV28 once
TGTGCCAGCAGTGCACAGGGGCTCGACGAGCAGTACTTC CASSAQGLDEQYF TRBD1 TRBJ2-7 TRBV2 few
TGTGCCAGCAGCTCGCGACTAGCGGGGGAGGTTACGCAGTATTTT CASSSRLAGEVTQYF TRBD2 TRBJ2-3 TRBV5-4 NA
TGTGCCAGCTCCCTCGACAGAAACACCTACGAGCAGTACTTC CASSLDRNTYEQYF NA TRBJ2-7 TRBV18 NA
TGTGCCACCAGCAGAGTGACAGACAACACTGAAGCTTTCTTT CATSRVTDNTEAFF NA TRBJ1-1 TRBV15 NA
TGTGCCAGCTGGTCGAGTTCTGGGGCCAACGTCCTGACTTTC CASWSSSGANVLTF NA TRBJ2-6 TRBV28 NA
TGCGCCAGCAGCTTGGGGACTAGCGGGGGGGCGGAGACCCAGTACTTC CASSLGTSGGAETQYF TRBD2 TRBJ2-5 TRBV5-1 NA
TGTGCCAGCAGCCCAGAGTCCGCAGGGGCCAATGAGCAGTTCTTC CASSPESAGANEQFF NA TRBJ2-1 TRBV2 NA
TGTGCCAGCAGTTACTTCGGGGGAAGAGGATCGACTGAAGCTTTCTTT CASSYFGGRGSTEAFF NA TRBJ1-1 TRBV6-6 NA
TGTGCCAGCAGTTTATCCCCTCTTGAAGCTTTCTTT CASSLSPLEAFF NA TRBJ1-1 TRBV28 NA
TGTGCCAGCAGCCGTGGACAGGGGCGAGACACCGGGGAGCTGTTTTTT CASSRGQGRDTGELFF TRBD1 TRBJ2-2 TRBV5-4 few
TGCGCCAGCAGATTCGGGTCGAACTATGGCTACACCTTC CASRFGSNYGYTF NA TRBJ1-2 TRBV5-1 NA
TGTGCCAGCAGTCGGAGTTACACAGATACGCAGTATTTT CASSRSYTDTQYF NA TRBJ2-3 TRBV7-6 NA
TGTGCCAGCAGTGTACAGGTCTCCTACGAGCAGTACTTC CASSVQVSYEQYF NA TRBJ2-7 TRBV6-1 NA
TGTGCCAGTAGTGTAGCCATGAACACTGAAGCTTTCTTT CASSVAMNTEAFF NA TRBJ1-1 TRBV19 NA
TGTGCCAGCAGCGTACGGGGGGTACAAGAGACCCAGTACTTC CASSVRGVQETQYF TRBD2 TRBJ2-5 TRBV9 NA
TGTGCCAGCAGCCTATACGCCGACGAGCAGTACTTC CASSLYADEQYF NA TRBJ2-7 TRBV7-9 NA
TGTGCCAGCAGCCTAGACAGGGGGCAGTGCACCTTC CASSLDRGQCTF TRBD1 TRBJ1-2 TRBV7-2 once
TGTGCCAGTAGCTTGGCAGGGGCGCAAGAGACCCAGTACTTC CASSLAGAQETQYF NA TRBJ2-5 TRBV19 few
TGTGCCAGCTCACTCGACAGGGGTAGCTACACCTTC CASSLDRGSYTF TRBD1 TRBJ1-2 TRBV18 NA
TGTGCCAGCCACCTCGAGGCAGAGGAAAACATTCAGTACTTC CASHLEAEENIQYF NA TRBJ2-4 TRBV6-4 NA
TGTGCCAGTAAGGTCTCAGGGGACAGCAATCAGCCCCAGCATTTT CASKVSGDSNQPQHF NA TRBJ1-5 TRBV19 NA
TGCAGTGCTACCGGGGTCACTGAAGCTTTCTTT CSATGVTEAFF NA TRBJ1-1 TRBV20-1 NA
TGTGCCAGCAGTTTTCTTGCGCGGGACACAGATACGCAGTATTTT CASSFLARDTDTQYF NA TRBJ2-3 TRBV27 NA
TGCGCCAGCAAGGGCAGGGAATATAGCAATCAGCCCCAGCATTTT CASKGREYSNQPQHF NA TRBJ1-5 TRBV10-2 NA
TGTGCCAGCAGCTCGACAGGGGGGGTTACCGGGGAGCTGTTTTTT CASSSTGGVTGELFF TRBD1 TRBJ2-2 TRBV7-8 NA
TGTGCCAGCAGCCAACATGTTTACGAGCAGTACTTC CASSQHVYEQYF NA TRBJ2-7 TRBV14 NA
TGTGCCAGCAGTTACGCGGCGAACACTGAAGCTTTCTTT CASSYAANTEAFF NA TRBJ1-1 TRBV6-5 NA
TGCGCCAGCAGCCAAGATCTAGGGGGCGGCTATGGCTACACCTTC CASSQDLGGGYGYTF TRBD1 TRBJ1-2 TRBV4-3 NA
TGCGCCAGCAGCTTGGGAGGGCCAGCGCTCGAGCAGTACTTC CASSLGGPALEQYF NA TRBJ2-7 TRBV5-1 NA
TGTGCCAGCAGCCCCACGGGGCAGGGGGCGGGCACTGAAGCTTTCTTT CASSPTGQGAGTEAFF TRBD1 TRBJ1-1 TRBV6-4 few
TGTGCCAGCAGCTACCTCACAGGGAATCCTAATGAAAAACTGTTTTTT CASSYLTGNPNEKLFF NA TRBJ1-4 TRBV11-2 once
TGCGCCAGCAGCGCACGACAGGGGGACCAAGAGACCCAGTACTTC CASSARQGDQETQYF TRBD1 TRBJ2-5 TRBV4-1 NA
TGTGCCAGCAGTGACGACAATGGCTATGGCTACACCTTC CASSDDNGYGYTF NA TRBJ1-2 TRBV6-4 NA
TGTGCCATCAGTGAGAGACAGACGAACACCGGGGAGCTGTTTTTT CAISERQTNTGELFF NA TRBJ2-2 TRBV10-3 NA
TGTGCCAGTTCCGGGACAGGGGGGCAACTTGGGTCCGAAGCTTTCTTT CASSGTGGQLGSEAFF TRBD1 TRBJ1-1 TRBV2 once
TGTGCCAGCAACTCTTGGGGAGGGAATGGCTACACCTTC CASNSWGGNGYTF NA TRBJ1-2 TRBV6-1 NA
TGTGCCAGCAGCTTGTGGGGGGGTATGGATACGCAGTATTTT CASSLWGGMDTQYF TRBD2 TRBJ2-3 TRBV7-9 NA
TGTGCCAGCAGTATTAGGGGTGGCGGCTACACCTTC CASSIRGGGYTF NA TRBJ1-2 TRBV28 NA